This section outlines one T cell receptor (beta chain) sequence together with its context. As yet, its antigen is unknown. These data come from a study of T cells after yellow fever vaccination. Study details: Fractions with few cells were prepared using SMART-Seq v4 Ultra Low Input.

In making TCR cDNA, 5'RACE template switching added a universal primer site and UMIs to it. TCRdb processed the 5' RACE reads anew with MiXCR; each CDR3 protein has one entry. Seen here are approximately 300,000 distinct CDR3 sequences, about 10% observed once, and the top ten hold about 3%. Whole-study results and caveats: Most clones from primary vaccination resurfaced after the booster (roughly 96% CD4, 70% to 90% CD8). Although most clonotypes did not, a small share appeared in both CD4 and CD8 compartments.

The sequencing used CD4+ T cells sorted from PBMCs, collected 45 days after the yellow fever booster vaccination. The clonotype originates from a young man who received the YFV17D yellow fever vaccine.

The CDR3 sequence is CASSLIGQGSYNSPLHF. The CDR3 DNA reads as TGCGCCAGCAGCTTGATAGGACAGGGCTCCTATAATTCACCCCTCCACTTT. The chain joins TRBV5-1 to TRBJ1-6; 8 nucleotides match TRBD1. The V gene end was trimmed by 1 base and the J gene end by 0 bases; junction bases not matched to a gene: 3. This CDR3 contains 17 residues. Germline V lookup: CDR1 SGHRS, CDR2 YFSETQ.